The clone carrying this T cell receptor (beta chain) occurred many times. Its antigen is not identified. The entry originates in a study of beta chain bispecific antibodies for T cell cancers. Study in general: Surface TRBV12 (TRBV12-3) was on Jurkat, TRBV5-5 on HPB-ALL. General observations from the study: The leukemia cells, rather than normal T cells, gave most of the targeted TRBV signal. The anti-TRBV5-5 antibody also binds TRBV5-6, a similar gene. After anti-TRBV12 rather than anti-CD19 exposure, TRBV12-3 made up around 99% less of total TRBV signal.

Each CDR3 protein is one row after TCRdb ran MiXCR on the 5' RACE reads. The table lists about 20,000 distinct CDR3 sequences, about 2% of them singletons. CDR3 length: 16 amino acids. V dropped 3 bases and J dropped 9; count of bases not matched to a gene: 14. Germline CDR1 DFQATT, CDR2 SNEGSKA (reference sequence). Blood mononuclear cells were expanded for roughly 3 days using either OKT3 anti-CD3 antibody or CD3/CD28 beads. The chain couples TRBV20-1 to TRBJ2-1, with TRBD1 matching 10 bases. Sequenced here: healthy donor T cells cultured with leukemia cells, sampled from a culture containing a bispecific antibody targeting TCR Vbeta12. The source of this sequence is a human donor in good health. Some clones in this sample may be carry-over from other donors' samples. CDR3 amino acids: CSASQGQGFLAPEQFF. The CDR3 region has the DNA TGCAGTGCTAGTCAGGGACAGGGGTTTCTTGCCCCTGAGCAGTTCTTC.